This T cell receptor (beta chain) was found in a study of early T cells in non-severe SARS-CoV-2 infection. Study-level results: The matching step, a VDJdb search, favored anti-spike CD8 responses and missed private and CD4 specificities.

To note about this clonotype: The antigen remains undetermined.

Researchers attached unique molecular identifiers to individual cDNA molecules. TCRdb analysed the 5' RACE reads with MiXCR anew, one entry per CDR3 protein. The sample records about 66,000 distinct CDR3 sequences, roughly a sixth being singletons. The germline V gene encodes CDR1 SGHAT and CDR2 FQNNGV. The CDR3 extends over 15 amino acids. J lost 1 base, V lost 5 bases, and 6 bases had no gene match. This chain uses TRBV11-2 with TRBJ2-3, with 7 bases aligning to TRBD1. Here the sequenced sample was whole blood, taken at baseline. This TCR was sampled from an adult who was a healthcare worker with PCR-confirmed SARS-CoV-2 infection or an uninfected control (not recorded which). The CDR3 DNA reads TGTGCCAGCAGCGAAACAGGGGCTGGCACAGATACGCAGTATTTT. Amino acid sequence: CASSETGAGTDTQYF. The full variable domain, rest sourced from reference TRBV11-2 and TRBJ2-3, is EAGVAQSPRYKIIEKRQSVAFWCNPISGHATLYWYQQILGQGPKLLIQFQNNGVVDDSQLPKDRFSAERLKGVDSTLKIQPAKLEDSAVYLCASSETGAGTDTQYFGPGTRLTVL.